The table lists the clone carrying this T cell receptor (beta chain) with many counts. Its antigen is undetermined. The data derive from a study of read filtering for tumor transcriptome and immune sequencing. Study background: Mean patient age was around 66 years, range roughly 47 to 90; approximately 18 male, some 14 female. Findings and caveats of the study: Without single-read clonotypes, shared clonotype proportions correlated more between IR-seq and RNA-seq.

Molecular barcoded adaptors covering alpha/delta and beta/gamma chains were used on approximately 400 ng RNA. TCRdb recomputed calls from the reads with MiXCR, one row per CDR3 protein. This repertoire shows 35,000 to 50,000 distinct CDR3 sequences, over 9.5% found once; its top ten account for more than 30%. Per the germline V gene, CDR1 is SEHNR and CDR2 is FQNEAQ (reference sequence). There are 15 residues in the CDR3. Trimming shortened V by 5 bases and J by 2 bases, and 16 bases separated the two germline ends. Sample: a population of CD138-negative cells sorted from bone marrow. The sequence was obtained from a donor over 35 with multiple myeloma. The chain joins TRBV7-9 to TRBJ2-7; D may be TRBD1 (5 bases). The CDR3 DNA sequence: TGTGCCAGCAGCCCCCCCGGTGGGGCTACCTACGAGCAGTACTTC. This translates into CASSPPGGATYEQYF.